Reported below is one TCR beta chain. V gave up 3 bases and J gave up 3 bases; unmatched junction bases: 2. The CDR3 runs 14 residues. CDR1 and CDR2 (germline): SGHTA, FQGTGA. The data are from a study of blood T cell repertoires in COVID-19. Study details: Sample material is recorded as cDNA or gDNA derived from T cells, B-cell-depleted T cells, or PBMCs.

The participants were between roughly 18 and 90 years old and came from 24 US areas. Sequencing used immunoSEQ multiplex PCR; TCRdb keeps in-frame clones, though not all of them. The sample has 150,000 to 200,000 clones; about 85% are singletons. The chain is built from TRBV7-3 and TRBJ2-3, with TRBD2 matching over 8 bases. The source of this sequence is a woman aged 45-65 years who had recovered from COVID-19. Sequenced sample: PBMCs or T cells enriched from blood (not recorded which). For the CDR3, the DNA is TGTGCCAGCAGCTTGGGACTAGGGACAGATACGCAGTATTTT. This encodes CASSLGLGTDTQYF.